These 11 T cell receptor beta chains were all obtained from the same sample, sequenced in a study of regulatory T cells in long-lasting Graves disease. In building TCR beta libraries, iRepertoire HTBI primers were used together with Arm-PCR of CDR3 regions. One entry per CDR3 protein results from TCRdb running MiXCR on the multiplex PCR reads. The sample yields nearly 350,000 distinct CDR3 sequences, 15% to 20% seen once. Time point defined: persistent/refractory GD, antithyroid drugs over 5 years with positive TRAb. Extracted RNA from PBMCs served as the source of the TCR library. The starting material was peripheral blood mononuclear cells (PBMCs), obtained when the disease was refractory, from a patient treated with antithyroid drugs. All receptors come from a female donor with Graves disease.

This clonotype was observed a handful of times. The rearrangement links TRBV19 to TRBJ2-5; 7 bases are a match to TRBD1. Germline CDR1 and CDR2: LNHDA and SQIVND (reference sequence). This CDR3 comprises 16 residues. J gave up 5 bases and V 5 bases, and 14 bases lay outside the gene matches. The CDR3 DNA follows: TGTGCCAGTAGTCCGACCGGGACAGCTACCCAGGAGACCCAGTACTTC. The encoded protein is CASSPTGTATQETQYF.

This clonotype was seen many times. This CDR3 is CASSEFRAGAYEQYF. CDR3 in DNA: TGTGCCAGCAGTGAATTTAGAGCCGGGGCCTACGAGCAGTACTTC. This chain connects TRBV2 to TRBJ2-7; D is perhaps TRBD2 (5 bases). The CDR3 contains 15 residues. The germline V gene encodes CDR1 SNHLY and CDR2 FYNNEI. The V and J ends lost 2 bases and 2 bases respectively, with 13 bases between them.

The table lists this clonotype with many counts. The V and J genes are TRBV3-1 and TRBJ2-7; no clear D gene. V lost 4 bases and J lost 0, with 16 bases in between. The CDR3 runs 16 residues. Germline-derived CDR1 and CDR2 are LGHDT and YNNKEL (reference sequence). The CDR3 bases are TGTGCCAGCAGCCTCTTCGGGCTAACCAGCTCCTACGAGCAGTACTTC. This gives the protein CASSLFGLTSSYEQYF.

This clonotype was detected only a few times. This CDR3 reads CASSQDRGLSNTEAFF. CDR3 DNA sequence: TGCGCCAGCAGCCAAGATAGGGGACTTTCTAACACTGAAGCTTTCTTT. The V gene is TRBV4-1, the J gene TRBJ1-1; TRBD1 might be the D (5 bases). The CDR3 consists of 16 residues. CDR1 is MGHRA and CDR2 is YSYEKL in the germline V gene. V was shortened by 0 bases and J by 2 bases, with 13 bases between the two germline ends.

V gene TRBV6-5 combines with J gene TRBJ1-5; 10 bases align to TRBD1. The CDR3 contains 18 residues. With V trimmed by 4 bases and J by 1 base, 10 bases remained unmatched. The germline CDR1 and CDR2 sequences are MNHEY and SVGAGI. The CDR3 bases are TGTGCCAGCAGTTTGGGACAGGGGATTTATATGAGCAATCAGCCCCAGCATTTT. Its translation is CASSLGQGIYMSNQPQHF.

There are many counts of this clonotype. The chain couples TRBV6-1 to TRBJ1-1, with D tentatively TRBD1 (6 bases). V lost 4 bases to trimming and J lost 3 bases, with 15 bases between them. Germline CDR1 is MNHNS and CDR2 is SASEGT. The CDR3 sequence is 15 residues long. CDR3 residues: CASSVRTVVDTEAFF. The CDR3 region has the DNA TGTGCCAGCAGTGTCCGGACAGTCGTAGACACTGAAGCTTTCTTT.

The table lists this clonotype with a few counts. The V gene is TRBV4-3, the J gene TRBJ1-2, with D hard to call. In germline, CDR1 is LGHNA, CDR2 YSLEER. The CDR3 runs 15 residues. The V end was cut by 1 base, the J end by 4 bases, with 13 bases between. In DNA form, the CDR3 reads TGCGCCAGCAGCCAAGTTTCCGCAACCTCCTATGGCTACACCTTC. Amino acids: CASSQVSATSYGYTF.

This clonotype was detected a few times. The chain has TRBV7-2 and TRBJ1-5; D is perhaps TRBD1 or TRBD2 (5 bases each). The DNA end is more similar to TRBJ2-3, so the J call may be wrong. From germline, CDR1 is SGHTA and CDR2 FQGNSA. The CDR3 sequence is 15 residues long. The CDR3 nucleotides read TGTGCCAGCAGCTTAGGTTCACGGGGCAATCAGCCCCAGTATTTT. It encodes CASSLGSRGNQPQYF.

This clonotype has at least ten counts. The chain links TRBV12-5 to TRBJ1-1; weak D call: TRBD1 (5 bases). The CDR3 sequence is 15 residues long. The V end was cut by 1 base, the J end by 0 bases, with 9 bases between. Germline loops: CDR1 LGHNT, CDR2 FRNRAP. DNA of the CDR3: TGTGCTAGTGGTTTGGGGACACCGATGAACACTGAAGCTTTCTTT. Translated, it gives CASGLGTPMNTEAFF.

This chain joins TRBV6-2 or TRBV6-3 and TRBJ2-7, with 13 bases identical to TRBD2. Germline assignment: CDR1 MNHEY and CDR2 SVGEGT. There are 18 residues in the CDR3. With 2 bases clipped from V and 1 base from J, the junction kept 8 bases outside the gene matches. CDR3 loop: CASSYKLAGGPRSYEQYF. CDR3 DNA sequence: TGTGCCAGCAGTTACAAACTAGCGGGAGGGCCAAGGTCCTACGAGCAGTACTTC.

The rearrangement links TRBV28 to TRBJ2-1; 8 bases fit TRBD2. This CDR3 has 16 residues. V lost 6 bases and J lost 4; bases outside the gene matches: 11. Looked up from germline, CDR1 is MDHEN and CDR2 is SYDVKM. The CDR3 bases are TGTGCCAGCAGGTCCACCGGGACTAGAAGGTACAATGAGCAGTTCTTC. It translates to CASRSTGTRRYNEQFF.